A single sample is the source of the 28 T cell receptor beta chains below, sequenced in a study of T cells in Graves' hyperthyroidism and ophthalmopathy. The source material, RNA transcripts, was used to amplify TCR beta CDR3 regions. Researchers ran a first-round RT-PCR on the TCR CDR3 using the HTBI primer set. TCRdb processed the multiplex PCR reads anew with MiXCR; each CDR3 protein has one entry. This table holds about 610,000 distinct CDR3 sequences, about 14% found once. Sequenced sample: blood. These receptors were collected from a woman aged 40 to 49 with Graves' ophthalmopathy.

This clonotype has only a few counts. The chain carries TRBV11-2 and TRBJ2-2, with D tentatively TRBD2 (6 bases). V was pared by 4 bases and J by 2 bases, with 17 bases between. CDR3 length: 17 amino acids. Germline values: CDR1 SGHAT, CDR2 FQNNGV. The CDR3 protein is CASSSRWDSINTGELFF. The CDR3 coding sequence is TGTGCCAGCAGCTCAAGGTGGGACTCGATTAACACCGGGGAGCTGTTTTTT.

Remarks on this clonotype: Being one base from a much bigger clone, this may be a read error. The chain has TRBV7-2 and TRBJ2-7; tentatively, D is TRBD2 (6 bases). The germline gives CDR1 SGHTA, CDR2 FQGNSA. The CDR3 runs 13 residues. CDR3 loop: CAGSLAVHREQYF. DNA for the CDR3: TGTGCCGGCAGCTTAGCGGTACATAGAGAGCAGTACTTC.

The chain carries TRBV10-3 and TRBJ2-2, with D perhaps assigned TRBD1 or TRBD2 (5 bases each). Trimming shortened V by 3 bases and J by 3 bases, and 11 bases separated the two germline ends. Per germline, CDR1 ENHRY and CDR2 SYGVKD. The length of the CDR3 is 15 residues. CDR3 coding DNA: TGTGCCATCAGTGATAAAGGGACCCACACCGGGGAGCTGTTTTTT. It specifies CAISDKGTHTGELFF.

This clonotype occurred many times. V is TRBV2 and J is TRBJ2-3; D unresolved. The CDR3 length is 14 residues. CDR1 and CDR2 from the germline V gene are SNHLY and FYNNEI. V shed 0 bases and J shed 2 bases, with 6 bases lying between them. CDR3 region: CASSEALPTDTQYF. The DNA of the CDR3 is TGTGCCAGCAGTGAAGCGCTCCCCACAGATACGCAGTATTTT.

This clonotype was seen many times. This chain uses TRBV27 with TRBJ1-5, with D unclear. The CDR3 covers 13 residues. The ends were cut back, 2 bases at V and 6 bases at J, with 8 bases in the middle. The germline gives CDR1 MNHEY, CDR2 SMNVEV (reference sequence). The CDR3 reads CASSLTSLQPQHF. The DNA for the CDR3 is TGTGCCAGCAGTTTAACCAGCCTTCAGCCCCAGCATTTT.

In this sample, this clonotype turned up a few times. A read error may explain this, as a much larger clone is one base away. V is TRBV6-1 and J is TRBJ2-7; D perhaps matches TRBD1 (5 bases). The CDR3 length is 15 residues. Per germline, CDR1 MNHNS and CDR2 SASEGT. This CDR3 is CASRRSSGNYYEQCF. The CDR3 nucleotides read TGTGCCAGCAGAAGGAGCTCAGGGAACTACTACGAGCAGTGCTTC.

This clonotype was detected ten times or more. V and J are TRBV28 and TRBJ1-5; D gene uncertain. The germline gives CDR1 MDHEN, CDR2 SYDVKM. The CDR3 runs 14 residues. The germline V and J ends were trimmed by 7 bases and 1 base, with 11 bases remaining between them. The CDR3 coding sequence is TGTGCCAGCACCTTTATTGGGAGCAATCAGCCCCAGCATTTT. This codes for CASTFIGSNQPQHF.

This clonotype was observed many times. This chain connects TRBV29-1 to TRBJ1-1; D not certain. V was cut by 1 base and J by 7 bases, with 22 bases left in between. The germline V gene encodes CDR1 SQVTM and CDR2 ANQGSEA. The length of the CDR3 is 16 residues. CDR3 loop: CSVEGAQIGGLSEAFF. In DNA, the CDR3 is TGCAGCGTTGAAGGGGCCCAAATAGGCGGATTAAGTGAAGCTTTCTTT.

In regard to this clonotype: The junction shows a germline mismatch at one end, possibly a read error. The rearrangement uses TRBV5-8 and TRBJ2-7; D is possibly TRBD2 (7 bases). The CDR3 length is 15 residues. From germline, CDR1 is SGHTS and CDR2 YDEGEE. The DNA of the CDR3 is TGCGCCAGCAGCGCCGAAAGCGGGACATCCTACGAGCAGTACTTC. Encoded protein: CASSAESGTSYEQYF.

This clonotype appeared many times. This chain connects TRBV6-5 to TRBJ2-5, with 7 nucleotides matching TRBD2. Germline V CDR1 and CDR2: MNHEY, SVGAGI. V gave up 8 bases and J gave up 1 base; unmatched junction bases: 13. The CDR3 is 16 amino acids. In DNA, the CDR3 is TGTGCCAGCCGCAATCAGGTCGCTAGCGGCCAAGAGACCCAGTACTTC. It specifies CASRNQVASGQETQYF.

This clonotype was seen a few times. V gene TRBV10-3 combines with J gene TRBJ1-1; the match to TRBD1 covers 8 bases. The J segment lost 3 bases and the V segment lost 4 bases, leaving 7 bases of the junction unmatched. CDR1 ENHRY and CDR2 SYGVKD come from the germline V gene. The CDR3 totals 15 residues. CDR3 residues: CAISAQDRVHTEAFF. CDR3 bases: TGTGCCATCAGTGCACAGGACAGGGTGCACACTGAAGCTTTCTTT.

This clonotype was detected ten times or more. The V and J genes are TRBV6-5 and TRBJ1-5; unclear D gene. With 2 bases removed from V and 0 bases from J, the gap between germline ends came to 8 bases. CDR1 MNHEY and CDR2 SVGAGI come from the germline V gene. This CDR3 region has 15 residues. DNA for the CDR3: TGTGCCAGCAGTTACACGACGCTTAGCAATCAGCCCCAGCATTTT. It yields the protein CASSYTTLSNQPQHF.

This clonotype was seen repeatedly, ten times or more. The V call is TRBV19, the J call TRBJ2-5; D remains unclear. The CDR3 spans 15 residues. Germline V gene sequence: CDR1 LNHDA, CDR2 SQIVND (reference sequence). The ends were cut back, 4 bases at V and 1 base at J, with 13 bases in the middle. CDR3 sequence: CASSRDGDFQETQYF. The DNA of the CDR3 is TGTGCCAGTAGTAGAGACGGTGACTTCCAAGAGACCCAGTACTTC.

This clonotype was counted ten times or more. The gene calls are TRBV19 and TRBJ2-3; tentatively, D is TRBD2 (6 bases). V lost 9 bases and J 5 bases, leaving 12 bases between the germline ends. The CDR3 sequence is 12 residues long. The germline CDR1 and CDR2 sequences are LNHDA and SQIVND (reference sequence). The CDR3 region is CASGPSVDTQYF. The CDR3 coding sequence is TGTGCCAGCGGACCTAGCGTAGATACGCAGTATTTT.

Regarding this clonotype: This clone may be a read error of a much larger clone one base away. This chain connects TRBV29-1 to TRBJ2-5, with 8 bases that match TRBD1. Germline trimming cut 8 bases from V and 5 bases from J; bases unmatched to any gene: 10. The length of the CDR3 is 13 residues. Germline V CDR1 and CDR2: SQVTM, ANQGSEA. In DNA, the CDR3 is TGCAGCCTCAACCAGGGGGCGAAGGAGACCCAGTACTTC. Translation: CSLNQGAKETQYF.

The genes are TRBV6-2 or TRBV6-3 and TRBJ2-1; TRBD2 matches 12 bases. The germline CDR1 and CDR2 sequences are MNHEY and SVGEGT. The CDR3 length is 14 residues. The junction had 8 bases not matched to a gene; V was cut back by 7 bases and J by 10 bases. CDR3 sequence (DNA): TGTGCCAGCAACCAACTAGCGGGAGGCCTCGAGCAGTTCTTC. It translates to CASNQLAGGLEQFF.

The rearrangement links TRBV5-1 to TRBJ2-5; 8 bases align to TRBD2. Germline-derived CDR1 and CDR2 are SGHRS and YFSETQ. V gave up 7 bases and J gave up 4 bases; unmatched junction bases: 18. The length of the CDR3 is 17 residues. The CDR3 bases are TGCGCCAGCGCGGGGGGCACGCACACAGGGATTGGAGAGACCCAGTACTTC. Its translation is CASAGGTHTGIGETQYF.

CDR3 residues: CASSPRVLGGTEAFF. The DNA of the CDR3 is TGTGCCAGCAGCCCCAGGGTTTTGGGGGGCACTGAAGCTTTCTTT. The gene calls are TRBV11-3 and TRBJ1-1; D possibly corresponds to TRBD1 (5 bases). In germline, CDR1 is SGHNT, CDR2 YENEEA. V lost 5 bases, J lost 4 bases, and 17 bases lay in between. The CDR3 spans 15 residues.

This clonotype was detected a few times. V gene TRBV20-1 combines with J gene TRBJ2-7, with 11 bases matching TRBD2. The CDR3 is 13 amino acids. With 3 bases clipped from V and 3 bases from J, the junction kept 1 base outside the gene matches. Germline V gene lookup returns CDR1 DFQATT and CDR2 SNEGSKA (reference sequence). The CDR3 DNA is TGCAGTGCTAGGGGACTAGCGGTCTACGAGCAGTACTTC. Its translation: CSARGLAVYEQYF.

The rearrangement uses TRBV2 and TRBJ2-5, with 12 bases matching TRBD1. Germline-derived CDR1 and CDR2 are SNHLY and FYNNEI. There are 15 residues in the CDR3. J lost 3 bases, V lost 4 bases, and 3 bases had no gene match. In DNA, the CDR3 is TGTGCCAGCAGTGTGGGGACAGGGGGCGAAGAGACCCAGTACTTC. Its translation is CASSVGTGGEETQYF.

This clonotype was recorded at least ten times. Just one base apart from a much larger clone, this may be a read error. The chain uses TRBV5-1 and TRBJ2-7; the match to TRBD2 covers 9 bases. Per the germline V gene, CDR1 is SGHRS and CDR2 is YFSETQ. The CDR3 totals 15 residues. Trimming took 4 bases from V and 0 from J; bases not matched to a gene: 5. Here the CDR3 DNA reads TGCGCCAGCAGCCGAGGACTAGCGAGCTCCTACGAGCAGTACTTC. This encodes CASSRGLASSYEQYF.

This clonotype was found many times. The chain links TRBV29-1 to TRBJ1-1, with D perhaps TRBD1 (6 bases). Trimming cost V 3 bases and J 1 base, with 12 bases left between them. The CDR3 totals 14 residues. CDR1 SQVTM and CDR2 ANQGSEA come from the germline V gene. The CDR3 DNA reads as TGCAGCGTTGAGTCGGCAGGGGAGAACACTGAAGCTTTCTTT. This sequence encodes CSVESAGENTEAFF.

This clonotype was recorded many times. The gene calls are TRBV14 and TRBJ1-1; possibly TRBD1 for D (5 bases). The CDR3 runs to 14 residues. Germline CDR1 and CDR2: SGHDN and FVKESK. V was cut by 4 bases and J by 4 bases, with 13 bases left in between. Here the CDR3 DNA reads TGTGCCAGCAGCCGGTCGACCAGGGCCACTGAAGCTTTCTTT. As protein: CASSRSTRATEAFF.

This clonotype was detected many times. V gene TRBV12-3 or TRBV12-4 combines with J gene TRBJ2-7; D gene uncertain. The CDR3 contains 14 residues. Trimming shortened V by 6 bases and J by 1 base, and 13 bases separated the two germline ends. CDR3 nucleotide sequence: TGTGCCAGCAGCTCCAGACCCGTATCCTACGAGCAGTACTTC. Translating it yields CASSSRPVSYEQYF.

Many counts were recorded for this clonotype. The rearrangement joins TRBV7-8 to TRBJ2-7; 9 nucleotides line up with TRBD2. Germline V CDR1 and CDR2: SGHVS, FQNEAQ. V lost 3 bases and J lost 2; bases outside the gene matches: 5. The CDR3 has 15 amino acids. CDR3 nucleotide sequence: TGTGCCAGCAGCTTCATAGCGGGAGCCACCTACGAGCAGTACTTC. Its translation is CASSFIAGATYEQYF.

This clonotype was seen many times. The J gene is TRBJ2-7, the V gene TRBV6-5; TRBD2 matches 7 bases. This CDR3 is 11 amino acids long. Germline V lookup: CDR1 MNHEY, CDR2 SVGAGI. The V segment lost 7 bases and the J segment 7 bases; nucleotides outside the gene matches: 4. CDR3 residues: CASIAGGEQYF. In DNA form, the CDR3 reads TGTGCCAGCATCGCCGGGGGGGAGCAGTACTTC.

This clonotype has at least ten counts. The chain carries TRBV6-4 and TRBJ2-2, with 8 bases that match TRBD2. This CDR3 contains 13 residues. In germline, CDR1 is MRHNA, CDR2 SNTAGT. J gave up 4 bases and V 5 bases, and 0 bases lay outside the gene matches. Here the CDR3 DNA reads TGTGCCAGCAGTAGCGGGAGCACCGGGGAGCTGTTTTTT. This codes for CASSSGSTGELFF.

The sample holds many counts of this clonotype. J is TRBJ1-2 and V is TRBV12-3 or TRBV12-4, with 7 bases that match TRBD1. The junction had 7 bases not matched to a gene; V was cut back by 6 bases and J by 3 bases. The CDR3 length is 14 residues. In DNA form, the CDR3 reads TGTGCCAGCAGCATCCTGGGACAGTACTATGGCTACACCTTC. This gives the protein CASSILGQYYGYTF.